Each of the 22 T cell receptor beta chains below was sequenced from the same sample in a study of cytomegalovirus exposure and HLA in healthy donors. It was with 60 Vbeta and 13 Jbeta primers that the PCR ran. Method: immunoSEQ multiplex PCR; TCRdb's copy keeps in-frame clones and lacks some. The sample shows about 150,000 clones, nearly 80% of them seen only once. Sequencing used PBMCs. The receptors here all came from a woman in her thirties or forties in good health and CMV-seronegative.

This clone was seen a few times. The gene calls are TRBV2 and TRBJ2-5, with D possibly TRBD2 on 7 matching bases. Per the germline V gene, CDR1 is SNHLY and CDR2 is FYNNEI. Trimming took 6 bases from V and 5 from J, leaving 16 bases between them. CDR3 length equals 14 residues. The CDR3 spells CASSAGGGRETQYF. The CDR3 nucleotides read TGTGCCAGCAGCGCTGGGGGGGGGCGGGAGACCCAGTACTTC. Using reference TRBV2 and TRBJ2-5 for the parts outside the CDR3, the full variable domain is EPEVTQTPSHQVTQMGQEVILRCVPISNHLYFYWYRQILGQKVEFLVSFYNNEISEKSEIFDDQFSVERPDGSNFTLKIRSTKLEDSAMYFCASSAGGGRETQYFGPGTRLLVL.

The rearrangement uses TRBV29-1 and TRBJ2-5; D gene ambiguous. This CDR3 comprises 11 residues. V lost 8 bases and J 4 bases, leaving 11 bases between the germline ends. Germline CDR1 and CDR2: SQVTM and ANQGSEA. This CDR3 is CSSEVAETQYF. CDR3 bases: TGCAGCTCCGAGGTAGCAGAGACCCAGTACTTC.

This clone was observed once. The CDR3 sequence is CASSMGQGNQPQHF. The CDR3 DNA is TGTGCCAGCAGCATGGGACAGGGCAATCAGCCCCAGCATTTT. This sequence joins TRBV27 and TRBJ1-5; TRBD1 aligns across 8 bases. CDR3 length equals 14 residues. V trimming: 6 bases; J trimming: 2 bases; junction bases outside the gene matches: 3. Germline lookup yields CDR1 MNHEY and CDR2 SMNVEV (reference sequence).

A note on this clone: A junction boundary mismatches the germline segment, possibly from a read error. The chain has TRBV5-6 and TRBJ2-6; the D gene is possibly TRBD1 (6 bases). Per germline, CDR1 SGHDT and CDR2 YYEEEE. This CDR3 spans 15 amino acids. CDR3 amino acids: CASSSQGSGANGLTF. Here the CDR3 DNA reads TGTGCCAGCAGCTCACAGGGATCTGGGGCCAACGGCCTGACTTTC.

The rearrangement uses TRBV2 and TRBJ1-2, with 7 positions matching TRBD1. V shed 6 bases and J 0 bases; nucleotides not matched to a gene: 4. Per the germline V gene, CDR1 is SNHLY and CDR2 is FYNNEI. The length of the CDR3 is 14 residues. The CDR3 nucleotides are TGTGCCAGCAGGCAGGGGGGTACTAACTATGGCTACACCTTC. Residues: CASRQGGTNYGYTF.

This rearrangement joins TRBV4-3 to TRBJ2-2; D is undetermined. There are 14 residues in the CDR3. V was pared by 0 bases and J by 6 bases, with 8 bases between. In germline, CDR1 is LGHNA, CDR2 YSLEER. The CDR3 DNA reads TGCGCCAGCAGCCAAGATGAGGAATCCGGGGAGCTGTTTTTT. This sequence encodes CASSQDEESGELFF.

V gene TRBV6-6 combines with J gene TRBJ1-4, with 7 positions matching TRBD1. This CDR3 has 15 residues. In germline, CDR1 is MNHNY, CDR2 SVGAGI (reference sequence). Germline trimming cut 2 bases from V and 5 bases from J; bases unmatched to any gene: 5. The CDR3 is CASSYRGQTNEKLFF. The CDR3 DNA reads TGTGCCAGCAGTTACCGGGGACAGACGAATGAAAAACTGTTTTTT.

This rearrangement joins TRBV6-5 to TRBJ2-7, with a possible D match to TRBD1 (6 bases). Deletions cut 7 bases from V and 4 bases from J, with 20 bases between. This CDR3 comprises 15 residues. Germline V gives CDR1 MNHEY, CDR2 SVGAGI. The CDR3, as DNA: TGTGCCAGCAAAAACCGGAATGCAGGGGAGTACGAGCAGTACTTC. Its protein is CASKNRNAGEYEQYF.

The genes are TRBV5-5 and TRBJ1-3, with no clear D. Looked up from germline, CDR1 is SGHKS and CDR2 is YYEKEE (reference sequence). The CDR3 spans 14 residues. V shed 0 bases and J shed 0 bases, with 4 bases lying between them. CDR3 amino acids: CASSLGSSGNTIYF. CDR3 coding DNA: TGTGCCAGCAGCTTGGGCAGCTCTGGAAACACCATATATTTT.

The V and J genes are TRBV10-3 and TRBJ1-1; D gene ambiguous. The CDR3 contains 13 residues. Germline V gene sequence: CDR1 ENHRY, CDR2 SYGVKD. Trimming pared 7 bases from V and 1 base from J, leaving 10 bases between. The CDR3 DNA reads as TGTGCCATCACAGGACTCAGGAACACTGAAGCTTTCTTT. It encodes CAITGLRNTEAFF.

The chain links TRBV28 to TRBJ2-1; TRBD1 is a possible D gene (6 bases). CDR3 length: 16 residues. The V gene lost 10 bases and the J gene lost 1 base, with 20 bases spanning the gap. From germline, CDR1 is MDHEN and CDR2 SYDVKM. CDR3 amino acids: CATHAPQGGSYNEQFF. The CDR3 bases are TGTGCCACCCACGCCCCACAGGGTGGATCCTACAATGAGCAGTTCTTC.

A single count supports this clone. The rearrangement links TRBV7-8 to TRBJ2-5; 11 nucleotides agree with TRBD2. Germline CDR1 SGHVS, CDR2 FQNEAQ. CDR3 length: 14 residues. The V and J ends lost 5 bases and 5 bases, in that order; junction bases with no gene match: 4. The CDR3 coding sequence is TGTGCCAGCAGCCTGACTAGCGGGATGGAGACCCAGTACTTC. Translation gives CASSLTSGMETQYF.

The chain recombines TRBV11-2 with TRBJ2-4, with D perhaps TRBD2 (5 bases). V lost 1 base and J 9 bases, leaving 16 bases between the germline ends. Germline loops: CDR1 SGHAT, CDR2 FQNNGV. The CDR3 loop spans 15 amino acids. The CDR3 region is CASSLVGGFGIIQYF. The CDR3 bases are TGTGCCAGCAGCTTAGTCGGCGGGTTTGGGATCATTCAGTACTTC.

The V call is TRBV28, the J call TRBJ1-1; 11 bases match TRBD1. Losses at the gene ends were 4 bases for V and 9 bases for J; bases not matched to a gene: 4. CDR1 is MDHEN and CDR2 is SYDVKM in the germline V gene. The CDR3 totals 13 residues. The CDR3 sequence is CASSSPDRGQAFF. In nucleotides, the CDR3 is TGTGCCAGCAGTTCACCGGACAGGGGGCAAGCTTTCTTT.

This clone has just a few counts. The CDR3 sequence: CASGLSTSSYEQYF. The CDR3 nucleotides read TGTGCCAGCGGACTTTCGACTAGTTCCTACGAGCAGTACTTC. This rearrangement joins TRBV7-8 to TRBJ2-7; D perhaps matches TRBD2 (6 bases). The ends were cut back, 8 bases at V and 1 base at J, with 15 bases in the middle. CDR1 SGHVS and CDR2 FQNEAQ come from the germline V gene. The CDR3 has 14 amino acids.

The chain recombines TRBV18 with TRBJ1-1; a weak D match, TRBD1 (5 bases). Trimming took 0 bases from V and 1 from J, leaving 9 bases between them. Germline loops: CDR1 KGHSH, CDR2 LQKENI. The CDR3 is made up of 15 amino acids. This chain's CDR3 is CASSPPIRENTEAFF. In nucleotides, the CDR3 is TGTGCCAGCTCACCACCTATCAGGGAGAACACTGAAGCTTTCTTT. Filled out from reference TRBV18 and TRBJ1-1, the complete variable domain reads NAGVMQNPRHLVRRRGQEARLRCSPMKGHSHVYWYRQLPEEGLKFMVYLQKENIIDESGMPKERFSAEFPKEGPSILRIQQVVRGDSAAYFCASSPPIRENTEAFFGQGTRLTVV.

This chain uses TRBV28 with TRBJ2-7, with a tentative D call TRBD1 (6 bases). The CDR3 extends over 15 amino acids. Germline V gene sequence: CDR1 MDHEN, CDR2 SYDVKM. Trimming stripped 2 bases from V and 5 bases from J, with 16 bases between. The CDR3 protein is CASSLTTGIPDEQYF. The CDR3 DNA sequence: TGTGCCAGCAGTTTAACAACAGGGATCCCCGACGAGCAGTACTTC.

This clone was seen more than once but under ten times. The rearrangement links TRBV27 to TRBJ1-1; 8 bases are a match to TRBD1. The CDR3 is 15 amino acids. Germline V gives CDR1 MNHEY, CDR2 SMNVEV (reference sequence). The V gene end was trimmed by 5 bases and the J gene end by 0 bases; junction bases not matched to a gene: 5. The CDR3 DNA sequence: TGTGCCAGCAGTCATTGGACAGGGATGAACACTGAAGCTTTCTTT. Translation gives CASSHWTGMNTEAFF.

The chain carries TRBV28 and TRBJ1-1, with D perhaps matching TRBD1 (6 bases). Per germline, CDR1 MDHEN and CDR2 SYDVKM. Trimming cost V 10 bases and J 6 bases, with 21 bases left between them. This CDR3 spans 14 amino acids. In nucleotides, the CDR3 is TGTGCCACCGGGGCCACAGGGAAAAAATCTGAAGCTTTCTTT. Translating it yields CATGATGKKSEAFF.

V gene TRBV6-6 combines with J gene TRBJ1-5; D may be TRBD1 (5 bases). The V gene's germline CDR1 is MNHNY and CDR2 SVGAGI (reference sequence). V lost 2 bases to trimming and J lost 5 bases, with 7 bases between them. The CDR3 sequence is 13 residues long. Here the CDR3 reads CASSYGADQPQHF. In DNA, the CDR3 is TGTGCCAGCAGTTACGGGGCGGATCAGCCCCAGCATTTT.

This CDR3 reads CASSEDRADTQYF. CDR3 DNA: TGTGCCAGCAGTGAGGACAGGGCAGATACGCAGTATTTT. The V gene is TRBV6-1, the J gene TRBJ2-3; the match to TRBD1 covers 8 bases. CDR3 length: 13 residues. The germline gives CDR1 MNHNS, CDR2 SASEGT. V lost 3 bases and J lost 4; bases outside the gene matches: 0.

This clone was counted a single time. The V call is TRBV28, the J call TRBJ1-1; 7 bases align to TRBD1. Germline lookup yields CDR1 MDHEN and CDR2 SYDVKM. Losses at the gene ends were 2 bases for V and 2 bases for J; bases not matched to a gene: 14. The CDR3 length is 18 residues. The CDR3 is CASSLIRGAGSVNTEAFF. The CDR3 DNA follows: TGTGCCAGCAGTTTAATCAGGGGGGCGGGTAGTGTTAACACTGAAGCTTTCTTT.